The 21 T cell receptor beta chains presented below share a single source sample, sequenced in a study of patients and donors after allogeneic stem cell transplantation. TCRdb reanalysed the RT-PCR reads using MiXCR and keeps one entry per CDR3 protein. The sample consists of roughly 200,000 distinct CDR3 sequences, about 38% of them appearing once. Sequencing was carried out using blood, either unsorted or a sorted T cell fraction (not recorded which). These receptors all stem from a human donor who was either an allogeneic HSCT recipient or a stem cell or donor lymphocyte infusion donor (not recorded which). It is not recorded whose cells these are; they may come from a transplant donor.

CDR3 sequence: CASSLTGSYGYTF. The CDR3 DNA is TGTGCCAGCAGTCTAACAGGGTCCTATGGCTACACCTTC. V gene TRBV12-3 or TRBV12-4 combines with J gene TRBJ1-2, with D possibly matching TRBD1 (6 bases). The CDR3 is made up of 13 amino acids. The V and J ends lost 5 bases and 4 bases respectively, with 11 bases between them.

Only a few counts were recorded for this clonotype. This chain joins TRBV15 and TRBJ1-5; D is undetermined. Trimming left V 1 base short and J 0 bases short, with 7 bases between. CDR3 size: 15 residues. Germline-derived CDR1 and CDR2 are LNHNV and YYDKDF (reference sequence). As DNA, the CDR3 is TGTGCCACCAGCAGAGTGAGTTATAGCAATCAGCCCCAGCATTTT. Encoded protein: CATSRVSYSNQPQHF.

In DNA, the CDR3 is TGTGCCAGCAGTGCTGGGACTAGTGCGTACGAGCAGTACTTC. Its protein product is CASSAGTSAYEQYF. The chain carries TRBV25-1 and TRBJ2-7; 8 nucleotides match TRBD2. The CDR3 consists of 14 residues. CDR1 and CDR2 (germline): MGHDK, SYGVNS. Trimming took 4 bases from V and 4 from J; bases not matched to a gene: 6.

This clonotype was recorded once. The chain uses TRBV5-1 and TRBJ2-3; 9 nucleotides match TRBD1. CDR3 length: 14 residues. V lost 7 bases, J lost 3 bases, and 6 bases stayed unmatched. Per the germline V gene, CDR1 is SGHRS and CDR2 is YFSETQ. The CDR3 loop is CASGRDRETDTQYF. Here the CDR3 DNA reads TGCGCCAGCGGCCGGGACAGGGAAACAGATACGCAGTATTTT.

This clonotype has only a few counts. This sequence joins TRBV7-3 and TRBJ2-5; D gene ambiguous. Germline V lookup: CDR1 SGHTA, CDR2 FQGTGA. V was clipped by 2 bases and J by 2 bases, with 6 bases between them. The CDR3 is made up of 13 amino acids. This CDR3 reads CASSLAEQETQYF. In DNA form, the CDR3 reads TGTGCCAGCAGCTTAGCGGAGCAAGAGACCCAGTACTTC.

The count of this clonotype is one. The V call is TRBV2, the J call TRBJ1-3; maybe TRBD1 (6 bases). The germline gives CDR1 SNHLY, CDR2 FYNNEI. V was cut by 6 bases and J by 0 bases, with 18 bases left in between. The CDR3 sequence is 17 residues long. The CDR3, as DNA: TGTGCCAGCAGCCAAGACAGGTTGACCCTCTCTGGAAACACCATATATTTT. Its protein is CASSQDRLTLSGNTIYF.

In this sample, this clonotype turned up a few times. J is TRBJ1-4 and V is TRBV29-1, with TRBD1 matching over 8 bases. This CDR3 has 12 residues. The germline CDR1 and CDR2 sequences are SQVTM and ANQGSEA. The V and J ends lost 6 bases and 8 bases, in that order; junction bases with no gene match: 5. CDR3 in amino acids: CSVTRDREKLFF. The CDR3 DNA reads as TGCAGCGTCACCCGGGACAGGGAAAAACTGTTTTTT.

The chain joins TRBV20-1 to TRBJ1-1, with no clear D. Trimming left V 3 bases short and J 1 base short, with 9 bases between. The CDR3 is made up of 13 amino acids. CDR1 is DFQATT, CDR2 SNEGSKA, per germline (reference sequence). The CDR3 loop is CSAREQTNTEAFF. The CDR3 coding sequence is TGCAGTGCTAGGGAGCAGACGAACACTGAAGCTTTCTTT.

J is TRBJ1-3 and V is TRBV12-3 or TRBV12-4; no clear D. Trimming shortened V by 6 bases and J by 4 bases, and 13 bases separated the two germline ends. This CDR3 comprises 14 residues. In DNA, the CDR3 is TGTGCCAGCAGCCCCGGCGGTCTCGGAAACACCATATATTTT. Its protein is CASSPGGLGNTIYF.

The J gene is TRBJ1-1, the V gene TRBV5-1; D not certain. V lost 4 bases and J lost 3, with 13 bases in between. The germline gives CDR1 SGHRS, CDR2 YFSETQ. The CDR3 has 14 amino acids. CDR3 sequence (DNA): TGCGCCAGCAGCCGGACGCCTGGGGACACTGAAGCTTTCTTT. Its protein is CASSRTPGDTEAFF. The full variable domain, rest sourced from reference TRBV5-1 and TRBJ1-1, is KAGVTQTPRYLIKTRGQQVTLSCSPISGHRSVSWYQQTPGQGLQFLFEYFSETQRNKGNFPGRFSGRQFSNSRSEMNVSTLELGDSALYLCASSRTPGDTEAFFGQGTRLTVV.

The table lists this clonotype with a few counts. The rearrangement uses TRBV12-3 or TRBV12-4 and TRBJ1-2; 7 nucleotides agree with TRBD1. The CDR3 spans 14 residues. Unmatched junction bases numbered 6, after V lost 4 bases and J lost 4 bases. CDR3 region: CASSWGQSGYGYTF. In DNA form, the CDR3 reads TGTGCCAGCAGTTGGGGACAGTCTGGCTATGGCTACACCTTC.

The chain's CDR3 is CASRRDPDSPLHF. DNA of the CDR3: TGTGCCAGCAGGCGAGACCCTGATTCACCCCTCCACTTT. The chain joins TRBV6-2 or TRBV6-3 to TRBJ1-6; D is ambiguous. Germline V gene data show CDR1 as MNHEY and CDR2 as SVGEGT. V gave up 6 bases and J gave up 8 bases, with 11 bases separating them. This CDR3 contains 13 residues.

This clonotype has more than one count but fewer than ten. V usage is TRBV4-2 and J usage is TRBJ1-1; 8 nucleotides agree with TRBD1. The CDR3 runs to 14 residues. Germline V gene lookup returns CDR1 LGHNA and CDR2 YNFKEQ. V trimming: 0 bases; J trimming: 4 bases; junction bases outside the gene matches: 1. The CDR3 is CASSQDTGGTEAFF. The CDR3 DNA sequence: TGTGCCAGCAGCCAAGATACAGGGGGCACTGAAGCTTTCTTT.

The chain links TRBV7-9 to TRBJ2-7; D is uncertain. From germline, CDR1 is SEHNR and CDR2 FQNEAQ (reference sequence). The CDR3 totals 11 residues. The ends were cut back, 5 bases at V and 11 bases at J, with 13 bases in the middle. CDR3 in DNA: TGTGCCAGCAGCCAGGAAAGAGAGGAGTACTTC. As protein: CASSQEREEYF.

The chain couples TRBV20-1 to TRBJ1-1, with a weak D call TRBD1 (6 bases). The germline CDR1 and CDR2 sequences are DFQATT and SNEGSKA (reference sequence). The CDR3 sequence is 15 residues long. Trimming cost V 6 bases and J 0 bases, with 17 bases left between them. CDR3 coding DNA: TGCAGTGCGGGGGCCAGGGGCGTTATGAACACTGAAGCTTTCTTT. It is translated as CSAGARGVMNTEAFF.

This chain uses TRBV7-3 with TRBJ2-2; a possible D gene is TRBD1 (6 bases). The V and J ends lost 10 bases and 1 base respectively, with 10 bases between them. Germline CDR1 and CDR2: SGHTA and FQGTGA. CDR3 size: 13 residues. The CDR3 loop is CATGTLNTGELFF. CDR3 bases: TGTGCCACCGGGACATTGAACACCGGGGAGCTGTTTTTT.

The CDR3 reads CASSQDRSGNEQFF. The CDR3 DNA reads TGCGCCAGCAGCCAAGATCGATCCGGTAATGAGCAGTTCTTC. The chain combines TRBV4-1 with TRBJ2-1; the D is unclear. CDR3 size: 14 residues. Trimming shortened V by 0 bases and J by 7 bases, and 10 bases separated the two germline ends. Germline assignment: CDR1 MGHRA and CDR2 YSYEKL.

This chain connects TRBV6-2 or TRBV6-3 to TRBJ1-1; perhaps TRBD1 as D (5 bases). The CDR3 is 16 amino acids. Germline values: CDR1 MNHEY, CDR2 SVGEGT. V was trimmed by 0 bases and J by 0 bases, leaving 11 bases between them. The CDR3 reads CASSYSGVPLNTEAFF. The CDR3 DNA is TGTGCCAGCAGTTACTCGGGGGTACCCTTGAACACTGAAGCTTTCTTT.

The chain is built from TRBV7-2 and TRBJ1-1; 7 bases line up with TRBD1. The CDR3 is made up of 13 amino acids. V shed 6 bases, J shed 7 bases, and the junction held 8 bases outside the gene matches. Germline V gene data show CDR1 as SGHTA and CDR2 as FQGNSA. The CDR3 DNA sequence: TGTGCCAGCAGGTGGACAGGTCGGGGTGAAGCTTTCTTT. Translation: CASRWTGRGEAFF.

This clonotype was counted a few times. The chain carries TRBV5-1 and TRBJ1-4; no firm D call. Trimming took off 0 bases at V and 4 bases at J, with 10 bases between the two ends. This CDR3 has 15 amino acids. The germline gives CDR1 SGHRS, CDR2 YFSETQ. The CDR3 DNA reads TGCGCCAGCAGCTTGGGTGTTTCCTTTAATGAAAAACTGTTTTTT. It encodes CASSLGVSFNEKLFF.

Ten or more counts support this clonotype. The CDR3 DNA reads TGTGCCAGCAGTTTAAGGGACCGAAGTTATGGCTACACCTTC. Its protein product is CASSLRDRSYGYTF. This chain links TRBV12-3 or TRBV12-4 with TRBJ1-2, with D perhaps matching TRBD1 (5 bases). This CDR3 has 14 residues. Deletions cut 2 bases from V and 5 bases from J, with 12 bases between.